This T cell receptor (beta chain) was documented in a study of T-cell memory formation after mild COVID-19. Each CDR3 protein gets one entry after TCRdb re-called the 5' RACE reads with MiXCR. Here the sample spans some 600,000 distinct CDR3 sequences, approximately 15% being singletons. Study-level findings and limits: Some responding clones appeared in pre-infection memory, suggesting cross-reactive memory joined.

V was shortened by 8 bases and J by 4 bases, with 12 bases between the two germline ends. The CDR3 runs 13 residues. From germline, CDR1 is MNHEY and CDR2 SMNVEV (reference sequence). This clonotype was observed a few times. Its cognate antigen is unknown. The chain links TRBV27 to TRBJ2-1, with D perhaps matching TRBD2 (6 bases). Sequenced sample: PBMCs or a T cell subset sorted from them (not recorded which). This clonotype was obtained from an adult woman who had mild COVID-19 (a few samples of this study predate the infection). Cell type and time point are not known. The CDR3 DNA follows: TGTGCCAGCGGCGGGGTCCCATACAATGAGCAGTTCTTC. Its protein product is CASGGVPYNEQFF.